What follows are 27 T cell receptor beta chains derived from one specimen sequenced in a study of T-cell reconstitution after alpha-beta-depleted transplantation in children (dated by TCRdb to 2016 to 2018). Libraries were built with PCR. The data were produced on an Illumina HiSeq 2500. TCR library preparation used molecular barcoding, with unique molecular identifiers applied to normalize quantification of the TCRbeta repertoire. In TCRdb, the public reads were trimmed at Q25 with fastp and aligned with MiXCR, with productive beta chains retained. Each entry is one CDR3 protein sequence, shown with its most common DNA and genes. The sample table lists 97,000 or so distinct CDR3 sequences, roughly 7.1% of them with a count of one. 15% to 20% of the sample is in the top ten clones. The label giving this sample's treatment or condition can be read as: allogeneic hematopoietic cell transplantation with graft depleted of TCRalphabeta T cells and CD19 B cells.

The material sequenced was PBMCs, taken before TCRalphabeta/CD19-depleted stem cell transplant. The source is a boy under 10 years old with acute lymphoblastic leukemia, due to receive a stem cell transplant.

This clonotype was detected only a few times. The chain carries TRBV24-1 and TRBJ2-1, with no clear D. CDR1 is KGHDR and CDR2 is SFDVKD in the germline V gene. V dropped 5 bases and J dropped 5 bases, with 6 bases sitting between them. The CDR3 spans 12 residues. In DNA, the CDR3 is TGTGCCACCAGTGTCCAGAACAATGAGCAGTTCTTC. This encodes CATSVQNNEQFF.

CDR3 amino acids: CATSRVPDRGEYNSPLHF. The DNA of the CDR3 is TGTGCCACCAGCAGAGTCCCCGATAGAGGAGAGTATAATTCACCCCTCCACTTT. This chain uses TRBV15 with TRBJ1-6; no clear D gene. Trimming removed 1 base from V and 4 bases from J, with 17 bases in between. There are 18 residues in the CDR3. CDR1 is LNHNV, CDR2 YYDKDF, per germline (reference sequence).

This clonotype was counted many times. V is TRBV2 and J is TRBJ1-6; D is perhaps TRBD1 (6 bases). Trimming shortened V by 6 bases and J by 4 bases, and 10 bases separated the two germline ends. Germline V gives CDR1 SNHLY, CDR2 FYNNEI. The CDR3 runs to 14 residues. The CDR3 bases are TGTGCCAGCAGGCAGGACAGTTATAATTCACCCCTCCACTTT. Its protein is CASRQDSYNSPLHF.

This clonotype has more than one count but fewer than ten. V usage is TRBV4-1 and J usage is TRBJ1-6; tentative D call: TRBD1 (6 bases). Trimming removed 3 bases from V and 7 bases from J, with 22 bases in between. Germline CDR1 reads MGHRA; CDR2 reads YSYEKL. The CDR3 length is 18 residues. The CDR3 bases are TGCGCCAGCAGCCAGCCAGAAGGGGGACAAGTAGGGAATTCACCCCTCCACTTT. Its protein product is CASSQPEGGQVGNSPLHF.

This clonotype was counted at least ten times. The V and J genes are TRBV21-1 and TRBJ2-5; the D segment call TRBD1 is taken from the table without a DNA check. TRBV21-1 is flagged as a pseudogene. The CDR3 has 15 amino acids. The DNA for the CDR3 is TGTGCCAGCACATCGAGGGACATTTCCCAAGAGACCCAGTACTTC. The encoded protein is CASTSRDISQETQYF.

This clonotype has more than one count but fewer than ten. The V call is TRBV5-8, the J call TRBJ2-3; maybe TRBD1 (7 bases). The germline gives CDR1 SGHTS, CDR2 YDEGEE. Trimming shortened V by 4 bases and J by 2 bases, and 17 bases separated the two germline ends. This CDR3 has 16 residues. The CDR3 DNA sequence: TGTGCCAGCAGCGCCAGGGGGGTTGGGGCCACAGATACGCAGTATTTT. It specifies CASSARGVGATDTQYF.

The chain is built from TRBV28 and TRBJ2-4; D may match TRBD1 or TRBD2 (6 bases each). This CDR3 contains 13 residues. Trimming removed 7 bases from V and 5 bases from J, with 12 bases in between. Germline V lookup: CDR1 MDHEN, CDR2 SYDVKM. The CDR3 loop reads CASIPGAENIQYF. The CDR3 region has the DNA TGTGCCAGCATACCGGGGGCGGAAAACATTCAGTACTTC.

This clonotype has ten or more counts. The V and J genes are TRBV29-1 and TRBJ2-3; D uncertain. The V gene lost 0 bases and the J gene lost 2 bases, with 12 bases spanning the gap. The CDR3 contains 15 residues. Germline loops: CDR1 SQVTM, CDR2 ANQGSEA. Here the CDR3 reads CSVEDQARVTDTQYF. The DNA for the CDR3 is TGCAGCGTTGAAGATCAAGCTAGGGTCACAGATACGCAGTATTTT.

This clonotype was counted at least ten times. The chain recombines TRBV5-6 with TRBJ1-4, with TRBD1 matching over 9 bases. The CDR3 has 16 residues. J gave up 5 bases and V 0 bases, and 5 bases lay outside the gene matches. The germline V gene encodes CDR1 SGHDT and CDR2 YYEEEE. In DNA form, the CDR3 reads TGTGCCAGCAGCTTGGCCCTCGGGACAGGGAATGAAAAACTGTTTTTT. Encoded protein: CASSLALGTGNEKLFF.

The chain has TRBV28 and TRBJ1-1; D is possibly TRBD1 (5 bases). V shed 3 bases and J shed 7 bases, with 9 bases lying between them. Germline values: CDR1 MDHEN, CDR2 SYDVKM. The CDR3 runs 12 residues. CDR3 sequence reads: CASSLGRNEAFF. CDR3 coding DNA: TGTGCCAGCAGTTTGGGGCGGAATGAAGCTTTCTTT.

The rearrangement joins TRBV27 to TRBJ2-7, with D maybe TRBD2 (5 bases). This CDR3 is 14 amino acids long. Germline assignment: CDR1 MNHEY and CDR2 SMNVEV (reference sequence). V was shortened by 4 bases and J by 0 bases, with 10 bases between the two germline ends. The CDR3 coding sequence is TGTGCCAGCAGTTCTAGCTCAAGCTCCTACGAGCAGTACTTC. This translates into CASSSSSSSYEQYF.

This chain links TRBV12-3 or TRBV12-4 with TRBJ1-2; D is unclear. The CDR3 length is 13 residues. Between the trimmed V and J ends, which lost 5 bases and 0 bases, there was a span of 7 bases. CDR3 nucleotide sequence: TGTGCCAGCAGTGCCCTATCTAACTATGGCTACACCTTC. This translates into CASSALSNYGYTF.

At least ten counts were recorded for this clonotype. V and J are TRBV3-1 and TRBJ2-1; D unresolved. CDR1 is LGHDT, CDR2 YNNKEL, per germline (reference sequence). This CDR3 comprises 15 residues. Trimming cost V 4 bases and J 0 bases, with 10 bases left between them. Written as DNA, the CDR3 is TGTGCCAGCAGCCCCCCGTCCTACTCCTACAATGAGCAGTTCTTC. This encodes CASSPPSYSYNEQFF.

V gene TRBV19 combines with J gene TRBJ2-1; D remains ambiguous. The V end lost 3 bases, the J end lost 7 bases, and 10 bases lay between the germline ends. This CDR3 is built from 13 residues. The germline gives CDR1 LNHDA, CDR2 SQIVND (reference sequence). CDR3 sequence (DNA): TGTGCCAGTAGTATTGGGTACCATAATGAGCAGTTCTTC. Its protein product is CASSIGYHNEQFF.

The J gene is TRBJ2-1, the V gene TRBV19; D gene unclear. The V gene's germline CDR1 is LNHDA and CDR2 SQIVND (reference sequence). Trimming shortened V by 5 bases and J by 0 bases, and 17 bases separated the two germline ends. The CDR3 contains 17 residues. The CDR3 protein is CASSSVVGYGSYNEQFF. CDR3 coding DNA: TGTGCCAGTAGTTCAGTAGTAGGTTATGGCTCCTACAATGAGCAGTTCTTC.

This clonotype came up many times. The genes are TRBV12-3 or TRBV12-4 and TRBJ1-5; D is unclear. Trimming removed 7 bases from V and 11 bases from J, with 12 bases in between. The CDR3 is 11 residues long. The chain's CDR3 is CASTTGMTQHF. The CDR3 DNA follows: TGTGCCAGCACCACCGGGATGACCCAGCATTTT.

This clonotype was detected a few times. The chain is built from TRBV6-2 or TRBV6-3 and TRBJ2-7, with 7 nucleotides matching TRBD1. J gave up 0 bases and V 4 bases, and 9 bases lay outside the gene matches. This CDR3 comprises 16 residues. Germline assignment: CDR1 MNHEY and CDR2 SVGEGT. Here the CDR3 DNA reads TGTGCCAGCAGTTCACTGACAGGGTTCGGCTCCTACGAGCAGTACTTC. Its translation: CASSSLTGFGSYEQYF.

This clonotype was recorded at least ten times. As DNA, the CDR3 is TGCAGCGTTGGGGACAGGGGAGGATATGGCTACACCTTC. Its translation: CSVGDRGGYGYTF. This chain connects TRBV29-1 to TRBJ1-2; 10 bases align to TRBD1. The CDR3 length is 13 residues. V lost 4 bases and J lost 5; bases outside the gene matches: 4. Germline V gene lookup returns CDR1 SQVTM and CDR2 ANQGSEA.

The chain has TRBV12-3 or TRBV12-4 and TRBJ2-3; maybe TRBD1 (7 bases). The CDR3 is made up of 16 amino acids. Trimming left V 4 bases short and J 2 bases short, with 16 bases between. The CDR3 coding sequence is TGTGCCAGCAGTTCCCCCCAGGGGGGCCCCACAGATACGCAGTATTTT. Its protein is CASSSPQGGPTDTQYF.

The CDR3 DNA is TGTGCCAGCAGCAGAAGGGGGTTGGGGAAGGACAATGAGCAGTTCTTC. It encodes CASSRRGLGKDNEQFF. The J gene is TRBJ2-1, the V gene TRBV3-1, with a possible D match to TRBD1 (6 bases). The CDR3 loop spans 16 amino acids. Trimming removed 5 bases at V and 5 bases at J, with 19 bases between. From germline, CDR1 is LGHDT and CDR2 YNNKEL (reference sequence).

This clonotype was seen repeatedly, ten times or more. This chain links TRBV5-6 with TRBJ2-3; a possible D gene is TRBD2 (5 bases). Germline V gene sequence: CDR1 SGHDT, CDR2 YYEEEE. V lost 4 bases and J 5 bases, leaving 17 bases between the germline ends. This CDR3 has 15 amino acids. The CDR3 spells CASSPGLSTRDTQYF. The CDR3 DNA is TGTGCCAGCAGCCCAGGACTCTCGACAAGAGATACGCAGTATTTT.

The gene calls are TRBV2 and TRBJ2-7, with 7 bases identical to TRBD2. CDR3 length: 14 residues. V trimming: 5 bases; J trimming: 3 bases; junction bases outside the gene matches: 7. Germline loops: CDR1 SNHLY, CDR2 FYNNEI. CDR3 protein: CASSISGLYYEQYF. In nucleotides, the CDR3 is TGTGCCAGCAGTATTAGCGGGTTGTACTACGAGCAGTACTTC.

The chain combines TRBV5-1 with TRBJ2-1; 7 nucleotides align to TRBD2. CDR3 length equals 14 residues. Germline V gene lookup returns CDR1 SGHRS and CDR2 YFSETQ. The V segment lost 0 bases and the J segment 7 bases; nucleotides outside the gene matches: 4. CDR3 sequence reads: CASSLAAAGNEQFF. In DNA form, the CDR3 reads TGCGCCAGCAGCTTGGCGGCAGCGGGGAATGAGCAGTTCTTC.

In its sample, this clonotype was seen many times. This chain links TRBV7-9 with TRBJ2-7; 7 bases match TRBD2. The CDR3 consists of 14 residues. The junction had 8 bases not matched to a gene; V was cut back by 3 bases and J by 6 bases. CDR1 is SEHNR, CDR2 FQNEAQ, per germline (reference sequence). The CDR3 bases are TGTGCCAGCAGCTTTTCCGGGGAGGGGCTCGAGCAGTACTTC. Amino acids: CASSFSGEGLEQYF.

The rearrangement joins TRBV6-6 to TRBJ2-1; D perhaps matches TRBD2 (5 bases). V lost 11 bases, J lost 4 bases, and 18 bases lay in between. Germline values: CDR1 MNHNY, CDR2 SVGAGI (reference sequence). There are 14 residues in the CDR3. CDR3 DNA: TGTGCCGCCAGCAGGTTCGGGGAGTACAATGAGCAGTTCTTC. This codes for CAASRFGEYNEQFF.

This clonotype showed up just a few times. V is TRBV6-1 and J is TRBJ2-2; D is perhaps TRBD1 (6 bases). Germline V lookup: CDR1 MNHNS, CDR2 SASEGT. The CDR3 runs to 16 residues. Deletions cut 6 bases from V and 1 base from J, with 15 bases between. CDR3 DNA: TGTGCCAGCAGCTCCGGACAGCACGGGAACACCGGGGAGCTGTTTTTT. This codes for CASSSGQHGNTGELFF.

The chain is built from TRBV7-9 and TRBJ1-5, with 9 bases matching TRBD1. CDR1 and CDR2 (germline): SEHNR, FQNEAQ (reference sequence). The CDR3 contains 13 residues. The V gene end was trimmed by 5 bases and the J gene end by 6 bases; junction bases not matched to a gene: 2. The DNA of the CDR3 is TGTGCCAGCAGCGGGACAGGGTTTCAGCCCCAGCATTTT. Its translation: CASSGTGFQPQHF.